The next 6 T cell receptor beta chains were all read from a single sample in a study of blood T cell repertoires in COVID-19. The protocol was immunoSEQ multiplex PCR, while the TCRdb copy is restricted to in-frame clones and leaves out a portion. The top ten hold approximately 10% of the sample, which has some 80,000 clones, about 85% seen once. Sequencing was done on a sample of peripheral blood. These TCRs come from a man in his fifties or sixties with COVID-19, enrolled during active disease.

The chain links TRBV19 to TRBJ2-5; 7 nucleotides line up with TRBD1. This CDR3 spans 13 amino acids. Germline V gives CDR1 LNHDA, CDR2 SQIVND (reference sequence). With V trimmed by 8 bases and J by 0 bases, 3 bases remained unmatched. This CDR3 is CASSQGYQETQYF. Here the CDR3 DNA reads TGTGCCAGTTCACAGGGGTACCAAGAGACCCAGTACTTC.

In the case of this clone: The conserved closing phenylalanine or tryptophan is absent in this CDR3, likely reflecting a read error. The gene calls are TRBV29-1 and TRBJ2-7; D might be TRBD2 (6 bases). The germline V gene encodes CDR1 SQVTM and CDR2 ANQGSEA. The CDR3 loop spans 13 amino acids. V dropped 7 bases and J dropped 2 bases, with 15 bases sitting between them. The CDR3 DNA reads TGCAGCGCCGTAGCGGTTGGGACCTACGAGCAGTACCTC. Protein sequence: CSAVAVGTYEQYL.

The chain recombines TRBV15 with TRBJ1-4; D perhaps matches TRBD1 (5 bases). V lost 5 bases and J lost 7, with 14 bases in between. Germline V gene lookup returns CDR1 LNHNV and CDR2 YYDKDF (reference sequence). The CDR3 spans 14 residues. The CDR3, as DNA: TGTGCCACCAGCGGGTTAGGGGTGGGTGAAAAACTGTTTTTT. The encoded protein is CATSGLGVGEKLFF.

This clone was observed once. The rearrangement links TRBV28 to TRBJ1-1, with 10 bases fitting TRBD1. With 7 bases clipped from V and 5 bases from J, the junction kept 7 bases outside the gene matches. CDR3 length: 14 amino acids. Germline V lookup: CDR1 MDHEN, CDR2 SYDVKM. The CDR3 DNA follows: TGTGCCAGCAACCGACAGGGGGCGCGGACTGAAGCTTTCTTT. Amino acid sequence: CASNRQGARTEAFF.

CDR3: CASSPGGPPNEKLFF. The CDR3 coding sequence is TGTGCCAGCAGTCCAGGGGGGCCCCCTAATGAAAAACTGTTTTTT. The chain carries TRBV28 and TRBJ1-4, with 7 bases lining up with TRBD1. The germline V gene encodes CDR1 MDHEN and CDR2 SYDVKM. This CDR3 is built from 15 residues. Trimming at V came to 5 bases and at J to 3 bases, leaving 6 bases not matched to a gene.

As DNA, the CDR3 is TGTGCCAGTAGTCCAACAGGGGCCAACACCGGGGAGCTGTTTTTT. It codes for CASSPTGANTGELFF. The chain links TRBV19 to TRBJ2-2, with 7 bases that match TRBD1. The CDR3 consists of 15 residues. In germline, CDR1 is LNHDA, CDR2 SQIVND (reference sequence). J lost 2 bases, V lost 5 bases, and 5 bases had no gene match.